The 28 T cell receptor beta chains in this list originate from one sample, sequenced in a study of molecular identifiers for immune sequencing clone quantification. TCRdb fed the PCR reads into MiXCR, producing one record per CDR3 protein. This table holds more than 250,000 distinct CDR3 sequences, roughly 23% found once. Material: naive CD8+ T cells from blood, with Jurkat cell RNA spiked in. Subset denoted: FACS-sorted CD8+CD4-CCR7+CD45RA+ naive T cells. These TCRs come from a human donor in good health. Some libraries in this study had Jurkat cell RNA spiked in.

This clonotype was observed a handful of times. This chain uses TRBV27 with TRBJ2-7; D call uncertain. The V end lost 2 bases, the J end lost 3 bases, and 8 bases lay between the germline ends. CDR1 MNHEY and CDR2 SMNVEV come from the germline V gene (reference sequence). This CDR3 is built from 13 residues. CDR3 coding DNA: TGTGCCAGCAGTTTAGGACCAGACTACGAGCAGTACTTC. This sequence encodes CASSLGPDYEQYF.

This clonotype was seen ten or more times. This chain connects TRBV6-2 or TRBV6-3 to TRBJ2-2; TRBD2 agrees at 8 bases. Trimming cost V 6 bases and J 2 bases; bases outside gene matches: 8. Germline loops: CDR1 MNHEY, CDR2 SVGEGT. This CDR3 has 16 residues. The CDR3 bases are TGTGCCAGCAGCCTCCTTAGCGGGGAAAACACCGGGGAGCTGTTTTTT. It specifies CASSLLSGENTGELFF.

This clonotype occurred many times. J is TRBJ2-1 and V is TRBV12-3 or TRBV12-4, with 7 positions matching TRBD1. The J segment lost 3 bases and the V segment lost 3 bases, leaving 5 bases of the junction unmatched. The CDR3 runs 15 residues. CDR3 nucleotide sequence: TGTGCCAGCAGTTTGGGGACAGTAATCTACAATGAGCAGTTCTTC. Amino acids: CASSLGTVIYNEQFF.

This clonotype was picked up a small number of times. Being one base from a much bigger clone, this may be a read error. This rearrangement joins TRBV5-4 to TRBJ1-2, with D maybe TRBD1 (6 bases). Germline CDR1 SGHNT, CDR2 YYREEE (reference sequence). CDR3 size: 15 residues. Here the CDR3 reads CANSFESRGPYGYTF. The CDR3 region has the DNA TGTGCCAACAGCTTCGAGAGCAGGGGCCCTTATGGCTACACCTTC.

This clonotype was picked up many times. V gene TRBV9 combines with J gene TRBJ2-7; TRBD2 aligns across 9 bases. Germline CDR1 reads SGDLS; CDR2 reads YYNGEE. J was trimmed by 3 bases and V by 0 bases; bases with no gene match: 7. The CDR3 consists of 16 residues. The CDR3 nucleotides are TGTGCCAGCAGCGTAGCATCTAGCGGGGCAAGCTACGAGCAGTACTTC. It is translated as CASSVASSGASYEQYF.

This clonotype was observed at least ten times. The chain is built from TRBV29-1 and TRBJ2-3, with 7 bases lining up with TRBD1. This CDR3 spans 13 amino acids. Per the germline V gene, CDR1 is SQVTM and CDR2 is ANQGSEA. Trimming removed 7 bases from V and 5 bases from J; junction bases left unmatched: 9. The CDR3 loop reads CSADDREIDTQYF. CDR3 sequence (DNA): TGCAGCGCCGATGACAGGGAAATAGATACGCAGTATTTT.

The table lists this clonotype with many counts. The chain combines TRBV7-9 with TRBJ2-5; 7 bases agree with TRBD2. The CDR3 length is 16 residues. V shed 0 bases and J 1 base; nucleotides not matched to a gene: 5. Germline CDR1 and CDR2: SEHNR and FQNEAQ (reference sequence). The CDR3 loop reads CASSLAGGPAQETQYF. The DNA for the CDR3 is TGTGCCAGCAGCTTAGCGGGAGGGCCCGCCCAAGAGACCCAGTACTTC.

This clonotype was detected many times. The chain joins TRBV12-3 or TRBV12-4 to TRBJ2-7; 8 bases are a match to TRBD1. The CDR3 has 15 amino acids. After removal of 3 bases from V and 4 bases from J, the junction contained 8 bases not matched to a gene. The CDR3 DNA reads TGTGCCAGCAGTTTTTCAGCGGACAGGGAGTACGAGCAGTACTTC. This translates into CASSFSADREYEQYF.

Details on this clonotype: Possible read error: a much larger clone is one base away. The chain uses TRBV18 and TRBJ2-5, with unresolved D. CDR1 is KGHSH and CDR2 is LQKENI in the germline V gene. CDR3 length equals 15 residues. CDR3 sequence: CASSPGSMYQGTQYF. The CDR3 DNA reads as TGTGCCAGCTCACCGGGCTCCATGTACCAAGGGACCCAGTACTTC.

The chain couples TRBV7-3 to TRBJ2-1, with TRBD2 matching over 11 bases. The CDR3 sequence is 14 residues long. From germline, CDR1 is SGHTA and CDR2 FQGTGA. Trimming cost V 6 bases and J 8 bases; bases outside gene matches: 6. In nucleotides, the CDR3 is TGTGCCAGCAGGACTAGCGGGATATTTGATGAGCAGTTCTTC. Its translation: CASRTSGIFDEQFF. The whole variable domain, remainder taken from reference TRBV7-3 and TRBJ2-1, is GAGVSQTPSNKVTEKGKYVELRCDPISGHTALYWYRQSLGQGPEFLIYFQGTGAADDSGLPNDRFFAVRPEGSVSTLKIQRTERGDSAVYLCASRTSGIFDEQFFGPGTRLTVL.

There are a few counts of this clonotype. The J gene is TRBJ2-7, the V gene TRBV20-1, with TRBD1 as a possible D gene (8 bases). This CDR3 spans 15 amino acids. The V gene lost 0 bases and the J gene lost 3 bases, with 15 bases spanning the gap. Germline V CDR1 and CDR2: DFQATT, SNEGSKA (reference sequence). DNA of the CDR3: TGCAGTGCTAGAGATCAGGGGGGGACAGGCTACGAGCAGTACTTC. It yields the protein CSARDQGGTGYEQYF.

This clonotype was detected a few times. The V gene is TRBV5-4, the J gene TRBJ2-7, with 12 bases aligning to TRBD1. The CDR3 extends over 15 amino acids. Germline V gene lookup returns CDR1 SGHNT and CDR2 YYREEE (reference sequence). V gave up 3 bases and J gave up 1 base; unmatched junction bases: 2. CDR3 bases: TGTGCCAGCAGCTGGGGACAGGGGGCTTCCTACGAGCAGTACTTC. Translating it yields CASSWGQGASYEQYF. Supplemented by reference TRBV5-4 and TRBJ2-7, the full variable domain reads ETGVTQSPTHLIKTRGQQVTLRCSSQSGHNTVSWYQQALGQGPQFIFQYYREEENGRGNFPPRFSGLQFPNYSSELNVNALELDDSALYLCASSWGQGASYEQYFGPGTRLTVT.

This clonotype has at least ten counts. The genes are TRBV6-1 and TRBJ2-3; 7 nucleotides align to TRBD2. Germline CDR1 is MNHNS and CDR2 is SASEGT. J gave up 0 bases and V 0 bases, and 3 bases lay outside the gene matches. CDR3 size: 16 residues. CDR3: CASSEAAGESTDTQYF. In DNA form, the CDR3 reads TGTGCCAGCAGTGAAGCGGCGGGGGAGAGCACAGATACGCAGTATTTT.

Comments on this clonotype: One end of the junction varies from germline; a read error may be responsible. The CDR3 here is CASSFQGRNYGYTF. The CDR3 DNA reads TGTGCCAGCAGCTTTCAGGGCCGGAACTATGGCTACACCTTC. J is TRBJ1-2 and V is TRBV5-3; the D gene is possibly TRBD1 (5 bases). TRBV5-3 is identified as an open reading frame with a role that is uncertain. The CDR3 contains 14 residues.

This clonotype was seen a few times. A much larger clone differs by one base, so this may be a read error. The CDR3 reads CASSSHESGNTQYF. The CDR3 bases are TGTGCCAGTAGTAGCCACGAATCAGGAAATACGCAGTATTTT. The chain uses TRBV19 and TRBJ2-3; D remains ambiguous. This CDR3 is built from 14 residues. The germline V and J ends were trimmed by 4 bases and 7 bases, with 15 bases remaining between them. Germline V CDR1 and CDR2: LNHDA, SQIVND (reference sequence).

The table lists this clonotype with many counts. The chain uses TRBV7-9 and TRBJ2-2, with D tentatively TRBD2 (5 bases). The CDR3 is made up of 15 amino acids. The germline V and J ends were trimmed by 5 bases and 3 bases, with 13 bases remaining between them. Germline lookup yields CDR1 SEHNR and CDR2 FQNEAQ (reference sequence). CDR3 nucleotides: TGTGCCAGCAGCGCATGGGGAGCCGACACCGGGGAGCTGTTTTTT. Its protein is CASSAWGADTGELFF.

In its sample, this clonotype was seen a few times. The rearrangement joins TRBV24-1 to TRBJ2-3, with TRBD2 identical over 10 bases. CDR1 KGHDR and CDR2 SFDVKD come from the germline V gene. Trimming removed 9 bases from V and 4 bases from J; junction bases left unmatched: 6. The CDR3 is 14 amino acids. CDR3 protein: CATFSGGAPDTQYF. CDR3 DNA sequence: TGTGCCACCTTCAGCGGGGGGGCCCCAGATACGCAGTATTTT.

At least ten counts were recorded for this clonotype. The chain is built from TRBV5-6 and TRBJ2-1; D uncertain. Trimming took off 4 bases at V and 6 bases at J, with 17 bases between the two ends. Germline-derived CDR1 and CDR2 are SGHDT and YYEEEE. The CDR3 has 15 residues. The DNA of the CDR3 is TGTGCCAGCAGCCCTCCTGCCCTAGTTGCCAATGAGCAGTTCTTC. Residues: CASSPPALVANEQFF.

This clonotype was found many times. V is TRBV28 and J is TRBJ2-7, with TRBD2 matching over 9 bases. J gave up 2 bases and V 5 bases, and 4 bases lay outside the gene matches. CDR1 and CDR2 (germline): MDHEN, SYDVKM. This CDR3 has 14 amino acids. In nucleotides, the CDR3 is TGTGCCAGCAGTCTGGGACTAGCCCCCTACGAGCAGTACTTC. This encodes CASSLGLAPYEQYF.

Regarding this clonotype: Given a much more abundant clone one base away, this may be a read error. The chain links TRBV7-6 to TRBJ2-3; TRBD1 is a possible D gene (5 bases). The CDR3 totals 13 residues. Looked up from germline, CDR1 is SGHVS and CDR2 is FNYEAQ. CDR3 coding DNA: TGTGCCATTCAAAGGGGTAGCACAGATACGCGGTATTTT. As protein: CAIQRGSTDTRYF.

This clonotype was found many times. V gene TRBV5-1 combines with J gene TRBJ2-1; 7 nucleotides match TRBD1. The V and J ends lost 3 bases and 2 bases, in that order; junction bases with no gene match: 2. CDR1 and CDR2 from the germline V gene are SGHRS and YFSETQ. The CDR3 has 14 amino acids. CDR3 loop: CASSWDSAYNEQFF. In DNA form, the CDR3 reads TGCGCCAGCAGCTGGGACAGCGCCTACAATGAGCAGTTCTTC. Full variable domain (rest looked up from reference TRBV5-1 and TRBJ2-1): KAGVTQTPRYLIKTRGQQVTLSCSPISGHRSVSWYQQTPGQGLQFLFEYFSETQRNKGNFPGRFSGRQFSNSRSEMNVSTLELGDSALYLCASSWDSAYNEQFFGPGTRLTVL.

This clonotype was recorded a few times. This chain connects TRBV12-3 or TRBV12-4 to TRBJ2-5; the D gene could be TRBD1 or TRBD2 (6 bases each). The germline V and J ends were trimmed by 5 bases and 4 bases, with 17 bases remaining between them. CDR3 length: 15 amino acids. In nucleotides, the CDR3 is TGTGCCAGCAGTCCCCCCCAAGGGGGGTTAGAGACCCAGTACTTC. Its protein is CASSPPQGGLETQYF.

This clonotype was found once. The genes are TRBV29-1 and TRBJ2-4, with TRBD2 matching 11 bases. The ends lost 0 bases at V and 5 bases at J; junction bases unmatched: 6. Germline V gene lookup returns CDR1 SQVTM and CDR2 ANQGSEA. This CDR3 spans 16 amino acids. Here the CDR3 reads CSVEDSTSGSQNIQYF. In DNA form, the CDR3 reads TGCAGCGTTGAAGATAGTACTAGCGGGAGCCAAAACATTCAGTACTTC.

The rearrangement uses TRBV11-2 and TRBJ1-1; D unresolved. Germline V gene sequence: CDR1 SGHAT, CDR2 FQNNGV. The CDR3 loop spans 14 amino acids. The V and J ends lost 6 bases and 1 base respectively, with 12 bases between them. This CDR3 reads CASSWKGANTEAFF. The CDR3 DNA reads as TGTGCCAGCAGTTGGAAAGGAGCGAACACTGAAGCTTTCTTT. Based on the CDR3 plus reference TRBV11-2 and TRBJ1-1, the full variable domain is EAGVAQSPRYKIIEKRQSVAFWCNPISGHATLYWYQQILGQGPKLLIQFQNNGVVDDSQLPKDRFSAERLKGVDSTLKIQPAKLEDSAVYLCASSWKGANTEAFFGQGTRLTVV.

This clonotype was counted ten times or more. The chain couples TRBV4-1 to TRBJ2-7; tentatively, D is TRBD2 (5 bases). This CDR3 region has 14 residues. Germline assignment: CDR1 MGHRA and CDR2 YSYEKL. V was clipped by 3 bases and J by 5 bases, with 14 bases between them. CDR3 nucleotide sequence: TGCGCCAGCAGCCAGCCCGGGGTGGAGGACGAGCAGTACTTC. It codes for CASSQPGVEDEQYF.

The DNA for the CDR3 is TGTGCCAGCAGTTACCTGGGACTAGCGGGAGGGGATACCGGGGAGCTGTTTTTT. Translation: CASSYLGLAGGDTGELFF. V usage is TRBV6-6 and J usage is TRBJ2-2, with 16 bases matching TRBD2. Germline assignment: CDR1 MNHNY and CDR2 SVGAGI (reference sequence). The CDR3 has 18 amino acids. V lost 2 bases, J lost 5 bases, and 5 bases stayed unmatched.

This clonotype came up many times. V is TRBV4-3 and J is TRBJ1-1; unclear D gene. CDR1 and CDR2 (germline): LGHNA, YSLEER. The CDR3 length is 14 residues. Trimming cost V 0 bases and J 8 bases, with 13 bases left between them. Written as DNA, the CDR3 is TGCGCCAGCAGCCAAGATCGGTCAGGCGCAGAAGCTTTCTTT. Translating gives CASSQDRSGAEAFF.

This clonotype has a count of ten or more. The chain joins TRBV13 to TRBJ2-1; maybe TRBD2 (6 bases). Germline CDR1 and CDR2: PRHDT and FYEKMQ (reference sequence). V was pared by 4 bases and J by 9 bases, with 10 bases between. The CDR3 sequence is 12 residues long. The CDR3 spells CASSSAGFEQFF. The CDR3 DNA follows: TGTGCCAGCAGCTCTGCGGGGTTTGAGCAGTTCTTC.